This T cell receptor beta chain appears in the sequencing data of a study of shared clonotypes between healthy human individuals. Study results and limitations: Unshared clonotypes carried lower generation probabilities than those common to all four donors. Larger estimated richness was generally recorded for naive subsets relative to memory subsets.

Running of the assay took place at deep level. Every immunoSEQ plate was one replicate of a subset's evenly spread DNA. The assay was immunoSEQ multiplex PCR, and TCRdb's table has in-frame clones only and misses some. This repertoire shows roughly 2 million clones, 85% to 95% found once; its top ten account for more than 0.1%. A note on this clone: Its target is unknown.

The receptor was isolated from a man between 18 and 35 years old in good health. Material: naive CD4+ T cells sorted from blood. Subset meaning: CD45RA+ positively selected.

This chain's CDR3 is CASSSSPDWTTNEKLFF. The CDR3 DNA reads as TGTGCCAGCAGCTCGTCCCCCGACTGGACAACTAATGAAAAACTGTTTTTT. This rearrangement joins TRBV7-9 to TRBJ1-4; no clear D gene. The CDR3 is 17 residues long. Germline lookup yields CDR1 SEHNR and CDR2 FQNEAQ (reference sequence). V was clipped by 4 bases and J by 0 bases, with 15 bases between them.